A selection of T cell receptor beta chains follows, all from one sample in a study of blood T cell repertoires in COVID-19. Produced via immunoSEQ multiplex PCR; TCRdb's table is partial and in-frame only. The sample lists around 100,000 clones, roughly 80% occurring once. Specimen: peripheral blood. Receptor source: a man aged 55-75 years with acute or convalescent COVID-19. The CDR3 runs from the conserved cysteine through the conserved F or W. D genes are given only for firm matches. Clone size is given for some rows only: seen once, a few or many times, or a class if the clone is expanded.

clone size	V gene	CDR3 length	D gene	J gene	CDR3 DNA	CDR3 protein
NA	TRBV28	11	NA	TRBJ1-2	TGTGCCAGCAGTTATGGAGGTGGCTACACCTTC	CASSYGGGYTF
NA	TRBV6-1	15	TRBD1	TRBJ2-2	TGTGCCAGCAGTTGGGGTTCAGGGGGCACCGGGGAGCTGTTTTTT	CASSWGSGGTGELFF
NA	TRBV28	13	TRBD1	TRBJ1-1	TGTGCCAGCAGTTTACTTGACAGGGGATCAGCTTTCTTT	CASSLLDRGSAFF
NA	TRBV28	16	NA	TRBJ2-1	TGTGCCAGCAGTTTAGTTACCAGCGGAACCTACAATGAGCAGTTCTTC	CASSLVTSGTYNEQFF
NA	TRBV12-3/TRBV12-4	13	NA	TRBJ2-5	TGTGCCAGCAACCACAGGGACCAAGAGACCCAGTACTTC	CASNHRDQETQYF
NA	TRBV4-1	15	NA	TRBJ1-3	TGCGCCAGCAGCCAAGTCACCAGCAGCCGGGACACCATATATTTT	CASSQVTSSRDTIYF
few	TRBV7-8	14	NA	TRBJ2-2	TGTGCCAGCAGCGGGGGGATAGCCACCGGGGAGCTGTTTTTT	CASSGGIATGELFF
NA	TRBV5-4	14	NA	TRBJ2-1	TGTGCCAGCAGAGAACCTAGCTCCTACAATGAGCAGTTCTTC	CASREPSSYNEQFF
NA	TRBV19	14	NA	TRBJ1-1	TGTGCCAGTAGTATTAACAGGGCCAACACTGAAGCTTTCTTT	CASSINRANTEAFF
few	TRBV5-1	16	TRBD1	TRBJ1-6	TGCGCCAGCAGCTTGGCCGGGACAGGGGGCTTATCACCCCTCCACTTT	CASSLAGTGGLSPLHF
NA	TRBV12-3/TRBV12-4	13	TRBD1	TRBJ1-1	TGTGCCAGCAGTTTCAGGGGGCGCTCTCAGGCTTTCTTT	CASSFRGRSQAFF
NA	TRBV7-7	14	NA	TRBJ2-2	TGTGCTAGCAGCTTGAGAGGGTTTACCGGGGAGCTGTTTTTT	CASSLRGFTGELFF
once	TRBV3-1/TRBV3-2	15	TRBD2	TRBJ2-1	TGTGCCAGCAGCCAAGGACTAGCGGGCTACAATGAGCAGTTCTTC	CASSQGLAGYNEQFF
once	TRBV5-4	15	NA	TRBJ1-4	TGTGCCAGCAGCTTTAGGACTGCAACTAATGAAAAACTGTTTTTT	CASSFRTATNEKLFF
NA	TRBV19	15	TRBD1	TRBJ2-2	TGTGCCAGTAGTACCGGACAGGGAAAAACCGGGGAGCTGTTTTTT	CASSTGQGKTGELFF
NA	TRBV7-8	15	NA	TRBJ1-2	TGTGCCAGCAGCTTCGGGACAAACCTGAGAGGTGGCTACACCTTC	CASSFGTNLRGGYTF
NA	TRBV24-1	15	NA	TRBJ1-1	TGTGCCACCAGAGGGACAAAGGGAATGAACACTGAAGCTTTCTTT	CATRGTKGMNTEAFF
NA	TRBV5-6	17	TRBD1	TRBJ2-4	TGTGCCAGCAGCCCGGATGGACAGGTTCGCACCTCAAACATTCAGTACTTC	CASSPDGQVRTSNIQYF
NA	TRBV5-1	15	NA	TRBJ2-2	TGCGCCAGCAGCATATTTACAGGGAACACCGGGGAGCTGTTTTTT	CASSIFTGNTGELFF
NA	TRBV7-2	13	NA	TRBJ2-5	TGTGCCAGCAGCTTAAAGACGGGGGTGACCCAGTACTTC	CASSLKTGVTQYF
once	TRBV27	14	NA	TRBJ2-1	TGTGCCAGCAGATATCATGGGGCCGGGAATGAGCAGTTCTTC	CASRYHGAGNEQFF
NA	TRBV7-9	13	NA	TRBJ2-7	TGTGCCAGCAGCTCCCGGACTGCCTACGAGCAGTACTTC	CASSSRTAYEQYF
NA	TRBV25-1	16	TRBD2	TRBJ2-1	TGTGCCAGCAGTTCACTTAGCGGGGGAGCCTACAATGAGCAGTTCTTC	CASSSLSGGAYNEQFF
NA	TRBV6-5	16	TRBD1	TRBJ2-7	TGTGCCAGCAGTTACCTCGATGGACAGGGAAACGACGAGCAGTACTTC	CASSYLDGQGNDEQYF
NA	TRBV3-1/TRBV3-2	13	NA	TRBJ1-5	TGTGCCAGCAGCCCCAGGGGCACTCAGCCCCAGCATTTT	CASSPRGTQPQHF
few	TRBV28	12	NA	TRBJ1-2	TGTGCTTACAGAAGCCTTAACTATGGCTACACCTTC	CAYRSLNYGYTF
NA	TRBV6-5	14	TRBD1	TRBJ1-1	TGTGCCAGCAGTCGCCAGGGGGGCGACACTGAAGCTTTCTTT	CASSRQGGDTEAFF
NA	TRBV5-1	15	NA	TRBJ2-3	TGCGCCAGCAGTTACGAGGTCGGCGGCACAGATACGCAGTATTTT	CASSYEVGGTDTQYF
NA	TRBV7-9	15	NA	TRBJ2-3	TGTGCCAGCAGCATTGGGGGGGCTAGCACAGATACGCAGTATTTT	CASSIGGASTDTQYF
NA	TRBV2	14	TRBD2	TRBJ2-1	TGTGCCAGCAGAGCCGGGACTAGCGCCAATGAGCAGTTCTTC	CASRAGTSANEQFF
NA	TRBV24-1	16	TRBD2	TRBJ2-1	TGTGCCACCAGTGATACTGAGGCTAGCGGGTACAATGAGCAGTTCTTC	CATSDTEASGYNEQFF
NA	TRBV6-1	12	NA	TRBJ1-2	TGTGCCAGCAGTGAAACTAGACATGGCTACACCTTC	CASSETRHGYTF
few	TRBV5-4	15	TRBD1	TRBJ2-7	TGTGCCAGCAGCTTCGGGACAGGGGAACCCTACGAGCAGTACTTC	CASSFGTGEPYEQYF
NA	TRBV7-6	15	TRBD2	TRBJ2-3	TGTGCCAGCAGGTTATCTAGCGGGAGTGGGGGTACGCAGTATTTT	CASRLSSGSGGTQYF
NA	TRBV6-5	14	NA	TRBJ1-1	TGTGCCAGCAGAGAGGTGGGGGGGGCTTCTGAAGCTTTCTTT	CASREVGGASEAFF
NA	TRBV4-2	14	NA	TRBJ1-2	TGTGCCAGCAGCCATAAACAGGGTCTCTATGGCTACACCTTC	CASSHKQGLYGYTF
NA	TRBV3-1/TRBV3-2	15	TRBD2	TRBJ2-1	TGTGCCAGCAGCCAGTCTAGCGGGAATAACAATGAGCAGTTCTTC	CASSQSSGNNNEQFF
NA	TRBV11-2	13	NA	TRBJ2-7	TGTGCCAGCAGCCCATGGGACAACTACGAGCAGTACTTC	CASSPWDNYEQYF
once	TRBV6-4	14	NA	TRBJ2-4	TGTGCCAGCAGTGACACGAACAGGGAGGGCATTCAGTACTTC	CASSDTNREGIQYF
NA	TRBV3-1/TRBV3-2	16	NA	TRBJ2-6	TGTGCCAGCAGCCAATTCAGGGGCTCTGGGGCCAACGTCCTGACTTTC	CASSQFRGSGANVLTF
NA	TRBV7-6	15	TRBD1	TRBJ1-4	TGTGCCAGCAGCTCTCGGGACAGGGGGGATGAAAAACTGTTTTTT	CASSSRDRGDEKLFF
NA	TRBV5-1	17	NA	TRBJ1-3	TGCGCCAGCAGCTTGCTGGGGGCCGACTCCCCTGGAAACACCATATATTTT	CASSLLGADSPGNTIYF
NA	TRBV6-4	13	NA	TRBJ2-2	TGTGCCAGCAGTTTGGAGTGGACCGGGGAGCTGTTTTTT	CASSLEWTGELFF
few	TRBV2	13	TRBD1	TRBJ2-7	TGTGCCAGTACGGGACAGGGGTTCTACGAGCAGTACTTC	CASTGQGFYEQYF
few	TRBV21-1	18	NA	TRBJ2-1	TGTGCCAGCAGCAAAGATTTTGGACTCCGCAGCCCCTACAATGAGCAGTTCTTC	CASSKDFGLRSPYNEQFF
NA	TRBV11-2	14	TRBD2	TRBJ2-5	TGTGCCAGCAGCCGGACTAGCGGGAAGGAGACCCAGTACTTC	CASSRTSGKETQYF